Detailed here is one T cell receptor beta chain. What it binds is unknown. Some clones are missing from TCRdb's copy, which holds only in-frame ones; the method was immunoSEQ multiplex PCR. The data hold 200,000 to 250,000 clones, with around 87% observed a single time. Treatment specified: around 19 received Ad26.COV2.S at low or high dose, single or two shots; 5 received placebo; per-sample allocation not given. Repertoires come from day 63 after the first vaccine or placebo injection. The data were obtained in a study of Ad26.COV2.S vaccination and SARS-CoV-2 variants. The CDR3 covers 17 residues. V lost 8 bases to trimming and J lost 0 bases, with 20 bases between them. CDR1 is LNHDA and CDR2 is SQIVND in the germline V gene (reference sequence). Study observations and caveats: Overall T cell responses may have been underestimated by the analyses of TCR breadth and depth.

The chain has TRBV19 and TRBJ1-5; the D is unclear. The clonotype originates from a person aged 18-60 years who received the Ad26.COV2.S COVID-19 vaccine or a placebo. Sample: peripheral blood, taken in a trial of Ad26.COV2.S vaccine versus placebo. CDR3 DNA: TGTGCCAGTTCCCAGTGGCAGGTCCTGGGTAGCAATCAGCCCCAGCATTTT. Amino acid sequence: CASSQWQVLGSNQPQHF.